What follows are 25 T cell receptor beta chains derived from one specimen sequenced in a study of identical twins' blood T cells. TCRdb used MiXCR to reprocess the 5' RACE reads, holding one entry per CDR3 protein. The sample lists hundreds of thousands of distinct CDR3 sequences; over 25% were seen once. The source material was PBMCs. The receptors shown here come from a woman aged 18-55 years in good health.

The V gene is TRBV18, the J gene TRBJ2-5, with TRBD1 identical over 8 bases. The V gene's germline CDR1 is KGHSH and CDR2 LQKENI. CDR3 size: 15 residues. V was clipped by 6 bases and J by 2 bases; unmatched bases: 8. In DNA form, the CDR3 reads TGTGCCAGCTCCCGCATCAGACAGGGGCAAGAGACCCAGTACTTC. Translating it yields CASSRIRQGQETQYF.

CDR3 sequence (DNA): TGCAGTGCTATCCCGGGACAACTACAGCCCCAGCATTTT. Residues: CSAIPGQLQPQHF. J is TRBJ1-5 and V is TRBV20-1, with D possibly TRBD1 on 6 matching bases. CDR1 and CDR2 from the germline V gene are DFQATT and SNEGSKA (reference sequence). CDR3 length: 13 amino acids. V shed 4 bases and J shed 7 bases, with 14 bases lying between them.

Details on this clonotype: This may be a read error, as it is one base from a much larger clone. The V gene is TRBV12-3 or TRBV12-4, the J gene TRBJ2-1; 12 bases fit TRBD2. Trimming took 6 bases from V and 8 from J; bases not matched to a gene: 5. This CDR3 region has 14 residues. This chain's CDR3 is CASRRTSGEDEQFF. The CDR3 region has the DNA TGTGCCAGCAGGAGGACTAGCGGGGAGGATGAGCAGTTCTTC.

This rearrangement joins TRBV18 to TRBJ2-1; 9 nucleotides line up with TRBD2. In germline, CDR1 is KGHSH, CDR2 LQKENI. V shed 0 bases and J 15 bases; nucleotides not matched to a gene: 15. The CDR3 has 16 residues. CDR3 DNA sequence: TGTGCCAGCTCACCACCGTTAGGAGCGGGGGGCCCGTTAGTGTTCTTC. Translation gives CASSPPLGAGGPLVFF.

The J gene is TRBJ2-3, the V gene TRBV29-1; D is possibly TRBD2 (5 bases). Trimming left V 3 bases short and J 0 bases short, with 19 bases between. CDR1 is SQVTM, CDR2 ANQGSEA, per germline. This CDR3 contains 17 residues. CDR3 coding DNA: TGCAGCGTTGACAGGCTCCTTTCGGGGTCAAGCACAGATACGCAGTATTTT. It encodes CSVDRLLSGSSTDTQYF.

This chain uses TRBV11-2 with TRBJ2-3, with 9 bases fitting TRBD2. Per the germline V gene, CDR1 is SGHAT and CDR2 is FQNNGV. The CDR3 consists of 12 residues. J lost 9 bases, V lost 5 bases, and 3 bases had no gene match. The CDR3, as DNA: TGTGCCAGCAGCCGGCTAGCGGGGACGCAGTATTTT. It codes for CASSRLAGTQYF.

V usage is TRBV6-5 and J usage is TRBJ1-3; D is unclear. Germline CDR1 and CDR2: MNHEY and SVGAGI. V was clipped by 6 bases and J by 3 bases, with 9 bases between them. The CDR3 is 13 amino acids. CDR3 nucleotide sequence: TGTGCCAGCAGCCCGGGGAATGGAAACACCATATATTTT. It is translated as CASSPGNGNTIYF.

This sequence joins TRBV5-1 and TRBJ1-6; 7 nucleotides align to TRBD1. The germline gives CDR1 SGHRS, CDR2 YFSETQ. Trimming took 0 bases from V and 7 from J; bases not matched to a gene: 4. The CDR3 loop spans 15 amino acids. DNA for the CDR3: TGCGCCAGCAGCTTGGGGACAGGACCCAATTCACCCCTCCACTTT. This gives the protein CASSLGTGPNSPLHF.

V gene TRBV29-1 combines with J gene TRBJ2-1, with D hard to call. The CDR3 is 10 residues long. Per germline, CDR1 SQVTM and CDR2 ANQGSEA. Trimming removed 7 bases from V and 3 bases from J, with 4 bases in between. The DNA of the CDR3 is TGCAGCGCTGACTACAATGAGCAGTTCTTC. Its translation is CSADYNEQFF.

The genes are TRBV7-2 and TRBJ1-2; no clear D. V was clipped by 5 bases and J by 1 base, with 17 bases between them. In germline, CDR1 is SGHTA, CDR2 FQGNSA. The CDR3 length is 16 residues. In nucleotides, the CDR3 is TGTGCCAGCAGCATAACGTCCGTGAGGGTTAACTATGGCTACACCTTC. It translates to CASSITSVRVNYGYTF.

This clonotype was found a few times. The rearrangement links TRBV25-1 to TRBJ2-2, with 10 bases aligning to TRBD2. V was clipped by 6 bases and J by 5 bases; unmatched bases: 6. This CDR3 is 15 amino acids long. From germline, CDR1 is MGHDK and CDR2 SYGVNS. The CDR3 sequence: CASSGGTSVTGELFF. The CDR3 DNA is TGTGCCAGCAGCGGAGGGACTAGCGTGACCGGGGAGCTGTTTTTT.

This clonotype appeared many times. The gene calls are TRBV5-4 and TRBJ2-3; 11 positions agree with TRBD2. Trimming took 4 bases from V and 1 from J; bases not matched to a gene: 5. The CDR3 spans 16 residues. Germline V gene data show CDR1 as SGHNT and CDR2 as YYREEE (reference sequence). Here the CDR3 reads CASSLRLAGRTDTQYF. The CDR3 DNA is TGTGCCAGCAGCCTGCGACTAGCGGGGCGCACAGATACGCAGTATTTT.

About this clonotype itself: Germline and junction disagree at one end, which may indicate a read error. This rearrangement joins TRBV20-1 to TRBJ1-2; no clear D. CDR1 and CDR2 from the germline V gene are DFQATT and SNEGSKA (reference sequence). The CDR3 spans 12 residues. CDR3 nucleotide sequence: TGCAGTGCTGGAGAACCTAACTATGGCTACACCTTC. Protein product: CSAGEPNYGYTF.

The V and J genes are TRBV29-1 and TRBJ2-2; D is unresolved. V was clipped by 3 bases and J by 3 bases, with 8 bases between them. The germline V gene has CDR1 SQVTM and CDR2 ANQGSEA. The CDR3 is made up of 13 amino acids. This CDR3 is CSVESRYTGELFF. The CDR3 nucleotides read TGCAGCGTTGAGTCTAGGTACACCGGGGAGCTGTTTTTT.

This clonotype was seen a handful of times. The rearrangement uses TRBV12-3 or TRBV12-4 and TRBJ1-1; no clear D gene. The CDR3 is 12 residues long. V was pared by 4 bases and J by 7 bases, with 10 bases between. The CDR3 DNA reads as TGTGCCAGCAGTTACTCGGGTGGTGAAGCTTTCTTT. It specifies CASSYSGGEAFF.

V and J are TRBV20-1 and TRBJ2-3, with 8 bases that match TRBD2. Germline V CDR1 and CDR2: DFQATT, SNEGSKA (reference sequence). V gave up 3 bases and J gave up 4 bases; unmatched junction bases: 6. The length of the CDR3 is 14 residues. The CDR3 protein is CSASGGASADTQYF. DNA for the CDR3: TGCAGTGCTAGCGGGGGGGCCAGCGCAGATACGCAGTATTTT.

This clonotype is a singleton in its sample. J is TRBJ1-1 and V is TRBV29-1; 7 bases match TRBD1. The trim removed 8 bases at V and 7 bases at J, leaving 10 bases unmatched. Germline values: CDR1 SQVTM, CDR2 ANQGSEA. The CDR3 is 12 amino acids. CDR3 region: CSLSGQHLEAFF. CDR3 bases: TGCAGCCTCTCGGGACAGCATCTTGAAGCTTTCTTT.

The CDR3 coding sequence is TGTGCCAGCAGTTTAGTAGGATTCCGCGGCTACACCTTC. Its protein is CASSLVGFRGYTF. The rearrangement joins TRBV12-3 or TRBV12-4 to TRBJ1-2; unclear D gene. The germline V and J ends were trimmed by 1 base and 8 bases, with 11 bases remaining between them. This CDR3 contains 13 residues.

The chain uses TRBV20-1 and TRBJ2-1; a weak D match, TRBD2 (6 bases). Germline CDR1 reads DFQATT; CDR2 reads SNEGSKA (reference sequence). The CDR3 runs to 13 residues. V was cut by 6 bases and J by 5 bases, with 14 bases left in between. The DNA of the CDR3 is TGCAGTGCCCCCAGTTGGGGGGACAATGAGCAGTTCTTC. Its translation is CSAPSWGDNEQFF.

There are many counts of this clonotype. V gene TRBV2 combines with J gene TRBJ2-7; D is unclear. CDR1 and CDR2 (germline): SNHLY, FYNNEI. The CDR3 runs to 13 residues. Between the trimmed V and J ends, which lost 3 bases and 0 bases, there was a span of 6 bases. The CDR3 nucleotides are TGTGCCAGCAGTGAGGCTGACTCCTACGAGCAGTACTTC. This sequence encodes CASSEADSYEQYF.

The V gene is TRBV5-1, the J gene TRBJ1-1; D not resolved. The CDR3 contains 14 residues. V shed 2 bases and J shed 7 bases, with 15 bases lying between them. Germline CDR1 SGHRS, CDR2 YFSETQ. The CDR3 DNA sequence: TGCGCCAGCAGCTTTAATGGGGTAGGCTTTGAAGCTTTCTTT. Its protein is CASSFNGVGFEAFF.

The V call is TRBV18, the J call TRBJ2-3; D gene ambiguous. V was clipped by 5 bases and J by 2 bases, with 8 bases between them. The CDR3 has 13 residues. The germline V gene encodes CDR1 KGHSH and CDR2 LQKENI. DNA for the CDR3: TGTGCCAGCTCATCAGACATCACAGATACGCAGTATTTT. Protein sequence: CASSSDITDTQYF.

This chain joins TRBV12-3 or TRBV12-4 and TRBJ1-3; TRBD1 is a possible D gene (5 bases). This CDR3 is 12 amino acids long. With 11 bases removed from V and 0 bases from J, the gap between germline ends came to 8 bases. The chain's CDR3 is CAGACSGNTIYF. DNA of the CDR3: TGTGCCGGGGCATGCTCTGGAAACACCATATATTTT.

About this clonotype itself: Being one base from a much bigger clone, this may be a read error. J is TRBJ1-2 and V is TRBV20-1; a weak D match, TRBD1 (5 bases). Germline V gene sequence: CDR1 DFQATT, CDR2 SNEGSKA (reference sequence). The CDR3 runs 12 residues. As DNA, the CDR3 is TGCGGTGCGGCACCAGGGAACTATGGCTACACCTTC. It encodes CGAAPGNYGYTF.

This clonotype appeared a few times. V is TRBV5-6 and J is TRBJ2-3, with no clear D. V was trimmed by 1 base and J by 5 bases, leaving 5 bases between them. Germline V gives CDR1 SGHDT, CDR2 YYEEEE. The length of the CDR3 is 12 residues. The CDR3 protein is CASSLRRDTQYF. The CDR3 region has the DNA TGTGCCAGCAGCTTGAGGAGAGATACGCAGTATTTT.